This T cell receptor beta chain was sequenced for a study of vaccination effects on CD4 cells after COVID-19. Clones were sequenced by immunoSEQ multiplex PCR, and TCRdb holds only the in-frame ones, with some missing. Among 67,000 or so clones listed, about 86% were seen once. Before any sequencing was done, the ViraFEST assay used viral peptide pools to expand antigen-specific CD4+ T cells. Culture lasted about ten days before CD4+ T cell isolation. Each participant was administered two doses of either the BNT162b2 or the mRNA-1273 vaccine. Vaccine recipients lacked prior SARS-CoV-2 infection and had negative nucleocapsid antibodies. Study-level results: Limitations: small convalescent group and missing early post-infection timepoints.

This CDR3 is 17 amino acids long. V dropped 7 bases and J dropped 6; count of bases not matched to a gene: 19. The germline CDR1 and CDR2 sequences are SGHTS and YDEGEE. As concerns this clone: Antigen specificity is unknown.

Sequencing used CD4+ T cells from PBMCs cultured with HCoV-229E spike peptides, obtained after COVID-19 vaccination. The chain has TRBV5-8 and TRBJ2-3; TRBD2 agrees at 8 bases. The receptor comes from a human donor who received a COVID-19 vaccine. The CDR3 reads CASPGLAINVATDTQYF. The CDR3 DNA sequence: TGTGCCAGCCCTGGACTAGCAATAAACGTGGCAACGGATACGCAGTATTTT.